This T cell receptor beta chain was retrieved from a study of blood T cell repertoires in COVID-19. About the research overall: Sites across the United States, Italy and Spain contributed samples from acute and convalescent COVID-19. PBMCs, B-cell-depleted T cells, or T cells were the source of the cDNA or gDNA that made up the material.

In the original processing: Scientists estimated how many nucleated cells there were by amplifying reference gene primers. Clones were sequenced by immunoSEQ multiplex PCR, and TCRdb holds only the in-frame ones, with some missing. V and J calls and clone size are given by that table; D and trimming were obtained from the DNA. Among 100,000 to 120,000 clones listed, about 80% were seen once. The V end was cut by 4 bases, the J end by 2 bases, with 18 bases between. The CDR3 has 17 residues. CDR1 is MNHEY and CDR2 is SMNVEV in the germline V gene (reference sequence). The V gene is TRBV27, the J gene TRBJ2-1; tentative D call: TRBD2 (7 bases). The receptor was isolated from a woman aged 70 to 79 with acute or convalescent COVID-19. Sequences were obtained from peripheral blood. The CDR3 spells CASSSPSLGGPYNEQFF. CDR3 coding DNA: TGTGCCAGCAGTTCCCCGTCGTTGGGGGGGCCCTACAATGAGCAGTTCTTC.